These T cell receptor beta chains were read from a single sample in a study of regulatory T cells in long-lasting Graves disease. TCRdb processed the multiplex PCR reads anew with MiXCR; each CDR3 protein has one entry. The top ten hold 10% to 15% of the sample, which has a few hundred thousand distinct CDR3 sequences, around 19% seen once. These same records also appear under a second study, on T cells in Graves' hyperthyroidism and ophthalmopathy.

The source was peripheral blood mononuclear cells (PBMCs), collected at new diagnosis, from a patient treated with antithyroid drugs. Receptors originate from a woman aged 25 to 39 with Graves disease. The CDR3 runs from the conserved cysteine through the conserved F or W. The D gene is left open where the match is weak. Not every row has a clone size; where given, it reads once, few, many or a size class.

D gene,J gene,clone size,V gene,CDR3 DNA,CDR3 protein
.,TRBJ2-1,.,TRBV11-2,TGTGCCAGCAGCCGTCACGAACTTAGCGTAAACAATGAGCAGTTCTTC,CASSRHELSVNNEQFF
.,TRBJ1-2,few,TRBV28,TGTGCCAGCCTTAGAGGCTATGGCTACACCTTC,CASLRGYGYTF
.,TRBJ2-7,.,TRBV4-1,TGCGCCAGCAGCCGGGAAATGCAGGGGGGTACCTACGAGCAGTACTTC,CASSREMQGGTYEQYF
TRBD1,TRBJ1-1,.,TRBV5-1,TGCGCCAGCAGCTTGGATCCGGGACAGGGGGCTCCCTCTGAAGCTTTCTTT,CASSLDPGQGAPSEAFF
TRBD2,TRBJ2-5,many,TRBV7-9,TGTGCCAGCAGCTTATCAACCCCCAGTGAGCGGGGAAAAGAGACCCAGTACTTC,CASSLSTPSERGKETQYF
.,TRBJ2-7,many,TRBV3-1,TGTGCCAGCAGCCAAGATCTTGCCAGCTCCTACGAGCAGTACTTC,CASSQDLASSYEQYF
TRBD2,TRBJ2-2,many,TRBV5-1,TGCGCCAGCACTAGCGGGGGTTACACCGGGGAGCTGTTTTTT,CASTSGGYTGELFF
TRBD2,TRBJ2-7,many,TRBV20-1,TGCAGTGCGACCACCGCCGGGCTAGCGGGACCCTCCTACGAGCAGTACTTC,CSATTAGLAGPSYEQYF
.,TRBJ1-5,few,TRBV4-2,TGTGCCAGCAGCCAAGGCCAAGGGGGGATCGGCAATCAGCCCCAGCATTTT,CASSQGQGGIGNQPQHF
.,TRBJ2-7,few,TRBV25-1,TGTGCCAGCAGTGGGAATCGGAGGGGGAGGTTGGCCTACGAGCAGTACTTC,CASSGNRRGRLAYEQYF